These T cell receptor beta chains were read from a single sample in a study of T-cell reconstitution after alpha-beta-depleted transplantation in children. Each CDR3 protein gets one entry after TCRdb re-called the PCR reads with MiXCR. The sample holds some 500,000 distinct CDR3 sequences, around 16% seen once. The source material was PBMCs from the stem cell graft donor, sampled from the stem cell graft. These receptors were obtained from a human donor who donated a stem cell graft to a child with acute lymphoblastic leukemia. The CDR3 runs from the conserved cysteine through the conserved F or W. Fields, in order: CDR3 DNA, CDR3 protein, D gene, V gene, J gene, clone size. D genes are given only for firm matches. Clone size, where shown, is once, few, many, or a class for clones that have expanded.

DNA: TGCGCCAGCAGCCCGGATCTCACAGGGGGCGGTCAGCCCCAGCATTTT
CDR3: CASSPDLTGGGQPQHF
D: TRBD1
V: TRBV5-1
J: TRBJ1-5
size: many

DNA: TGTGCCAGCAGCGCCCTAGCGGCCCTCTCTGGGGCCAACGTCCTGACTTTC
CDR3: CASSALAALSGANVLTF
D: TRBD2
V: TRBV9
J: TRBJ2-6
size: once

DNA: TGCAGTGGAACTGGTGCTAGCGGGATCTCAGATACGCAGTATTTT
CDR3: CSGTGASGISDTQYF
D: TRBD2
V: TRBV20-1
J: TRBJ2-3
size: many

DNA: TGTGCCAGCACTGGCCGATCTGGACGGATGAACACTGAAGCTTTCTTT
CDR3: CASTGRSGRMNTEAFF
D: .
V: TRBV27
J: TRBJ1-1
size: many

DNA: TGTGCCAGCAGCTCCCCCTGGAAGGGAGAGACCCAGTACTTC
CDR3: CASSSPWKGETQYF
D: .
V: TRBV7-9
J: TRBJ2-5
size: few

DNA: TGTGCCAGCAGTCCGATTAACAGGGGAATTAATTCACCCCTCCACTTT
CDR3: CASSPINRGINSPLHF
D: TRBD1
V: TRBV28
J: TRBJ1-6
size: .

DNA: TGTGCCACCCAACGGACGGGAGGGCCGGCAGATACGCAGTATTTT
CDR3: CATQRTGGPADTQYF
D: TRBD2
V: TRBV3-1
J: TRBJ2-3
size: few

DNA: TGTGCCAGCAGCAACTGGGGCTCCTACGAGCAGTACTTC
CDR3: CASSNWGSYEQYF
D: .
V: TRBV7-2
J: TRBJ2-7
size: .

DNA: TGTGCCAGCTCACCACCATCTAAAAACAGTCAGTACTTC
CDR3: CASSPPSKNSQYF
D: .
V: TRBV18
J: TRBJ2-4
size: .

DNA: TGCGCCAGCAGCTTGGCGGTACCAGGGCCCGAGCAGTACTTC
CDR3: CASSLAVPGPEQYF
D: .
V: TRBV5-1
J: TRBJ2-7
size: few

DNA: TGCGCCAGCAGCTTGACAGCGGGAGCAGATACGCAGTATTTT
CDR3: CASSLTAGADTQYF
D: TRBD2
V: TRBV5-1
J: TRBJ2-3
size: .

DNA: TGCAGTGCTAGAACAGGGCCGGGGGGCAATCAGCCCCAGCATTTT
CDR3: CSARTGPGGNQPQHF
D: .
V: TRBV20-1
J: TRBJ1-5
size: few

DNA: TGTGCCAGCAGCCGCCTTATGACTAGCGGGAGTGCGAACACCGGGGAGCTGTTTTTT
CDR3: CASSRLMTSGSANTGELFF
D: TRBD2
V: TRBV3-1
J: TRBJ2-2
size: .

DNA: TGCGCCAGCAGTGAGCAAGGCGGGAGTCCCGGCAATGAGCAGTTCTTC
CDR3: CASSEQGGSPGNEQFF
D: TRBD2
V: TRBV10-1
J: TRBJ2-1
size: .

DNA: TGCAGTGCCTGGACTAGCGGGGGGCAAGAGCAGTACTTC
CDR3: CSAWTSGGQEQYF
D: TRBD2
V: TRBV20-1
J: TRBJ2-7
size: many

DNA: TGTGCCAGCAGTGAGGCTAGCGGTCAAAACAATGAGCAGTTCTTC
CDR3: CASSEASGQNNEQFF
D: TRBD2
V: TRBV2
J: TRBJ2-1
size: few

DNA: TGTGCCAGCAGTTACGGGGGCGGGAGTAAACCTTTTTGGAAAACGCAGTATTTT
CDR3: CASSYGGGSKPFWKTQYF
D: .
V: TRBV6-5
J: TRBJ2-3
size: .

DNA: TGCGCCAGCAGCCCCGGACTATCTGGTGGCGGGGAGCTGTTTTTT
CDR3: CASSPGLSGGGELFF
D: .
V: TRBV5-1
J: TRBJ2-2
size: few

DNA: TGTGCCAGCAGCCCCTCTCAGACCCAGTACTTC
CDR3: CASSPSQTQYF
D: .
V: TRBV7-9
J: TRBJ2-5
size: few

DNA: TGTGCCAGCAGTGCGTCGAATGGAAATGAAAAACTGTTTTTT
CDR3: CASSASNGNEKLFF
D: .
V: TRBV9
J: TRBJ1-4
size: .

DNA: TGCAGCGTCGCCAGACTAGCGGGAGGAACAGATACGCAGTATTTT
CDR3: CSVARLAGGTDTQYF
D: TRBD2
V: TRBV29-1
J: TRBJ2-3
size: .

DNA: TGCAGTGCTAGGTACAGGGGAACTGAAGCTTTCTTT
CDR3: CSARYRGTEAFF
D: TRBD1
V: TRBV20-1
J: TRBJ1-1
size: few

DNA: TGTGCCTGGGGACGGGGTGGGCAGTACTTC
CDR3: CAWGRGGQYF
D: .
V: TRBV30
J: TRBJ2-7
size: .

DNA: TGTGCCAGCAGCTCCCCCTGGCTTTCCAATGAGCAGTTCTTC
CDR3: CASSSPWLSNEQFF
D: .
V: TRBV7-9
J: TRBJ2-1
size: few

DNA: TGCGCCAGCAGCTTCCGGGACAGCTTCACAGATACGCAGTATTTT
CDR3: CASSFRDSFTDTQYF
D: TRBD1
V: TRBV5-1
J: TRBJ2-3
size: few

DNA: TGTGCCAGCAGCCCACCCTATCTTAACACCGGGGAGCTGTTTTTT
CDR3: CASSPPYLNTGELFF
D: .
V: TRBV6-2/TRBV6-3
J: TRBJ2-2
size: .

DNA: TGCGCCAGCAGCTTGAATTTGGCAGGGGGGAACACTGAAGCTTTCTTT
CDR3: CASSLNLAGGNTEAFF
D: TRBD1
V: TRBV5-1
J: TRBJ1-1
size: few

DNA: TGTGCTAGTGGTTTCGGGGGGGCGTACAATGAGCAGTTCTTC
CDR3: CASGFGGAYNEQFF
D: TRBD2
V: TRBV12-5
J: TRBJ2-1
size: .

DNA: TGTGCCAGCAGACGGGATTTCAATCAGCCCCAGCATTTT
CDR3: CASRRDFNQPQHF
D: .
V: TRBV6-1
J: TRBJ1-5
size: .

DNA: TGTGCCAGCAGTTACGAAGCGTTGTACGCAGATACGCAGTATTTT
CDR3: CASSYEALYADTQYF
D: .
V: TRBV6-5
J: TRBJ2-3
size: .

DNA: TGTGCCAGCAGTCCCCAGAGCGGAGGGCCAGAGACCCAGTACTTC
CDR3: CASSPQSGGPETQYF
D: .
V: TRBV7-9
J: TRBJ2-5
size: .

DNA: TGTGCCAGCAGTTTTGTGCGTGGAGGGGAGACCCAGTACTTC
CDR3: CASSFVRGGETQYF
D: .
V: TRBV28
J: TRBJ2-5
size: .

DNA: TGTGCCAGCAGCTTAGCGGGAGCCCGGTCCTACGAGCAGTACTTC
CDR3: CASSLAGARSYEQYF
D: .
V: TRBV7-9
J: TRBJ2-7
size: .

DNA: TGTGCCAGCAGCCCTCGGGCGGGATGGGAGACCCAGTACTTC
CDR3: CASSPRAGWETQYF
D: .
V: TRBV7-9
J: TRBJ2-5
size: few

DNA: TGTGCCACCAGCAGGAGACAGGGAATGACCGGGGAGCTGTTTTTT
CDR3: CATSRRQGMTGELFF
D: TRBD1
V: TRBV15
J: TRBJ2-2
size: .

DNA: TGTGCCAGCAGTTACTCGGAGGCAGCCGAGTACGAGCAGTACTTC
CDR3: CASSYSEAAEYEQYF
D: .
V: TRBV6-5
J: TRBJ2-7
size: few

DNA: TGTGCCAGTAGTCTCTCCGGGACAGGGAATTCCGGGGAGCTGTTTTTT
CDR3: CASSLSGTGNSGELFF
D: TRBD1
V: TRBV19
J: TRBJ2-2
size: once

DNA: TGTGCCAGCAGTCCTACAGGGGGCGATAGTAATGAGCAGTTCTTC
CDR3: CASSPTGGDSNEQFF
D: TRBD1
V: TRBV2
J: TRBJ2-1
size: .

DNA: TGCAGTGCTAGAGATCTCCAAGGCACTCATCCCTACGAGCAGTACTTC
CDR3: CSARDLQGTHPYEQYF
D: .
V: TRBV20-1
J: TRBJ2-7
size: .

DNA: TGCAGTGCTATGGGACTGGACCTAGCCAAAAACATTCAGTACTTC
CDR3: CSAMGLDLAKNIQYF
D: .
V: TRBV20-1
J: TRBJ2-4
size: few

DNA: TGTGCCAGCGCAGACAGGGGGACCGGGGAGCTGTTTTTT
CDR3: CASADRGTGELFF
D: TRBD1
V: TRBV4-2
J: TRBJ2-2
size: few

DNA: TGTGCCAGCGACTTCGGGACCTACAATGAGCAGTTCTTC
CDR3: CASDFGTYNEQFF
D: .
V: TRBV11-2
J: TRBJ2-1
size: few

DNA: TGCGCCAGCAGCTTGACAGGGGCCTACCCTACCAAAAACATTCAGTACTTC
CDR3: CASSLTGAYPTKNIQYF
D: TRBD1
V: TRBV5-1
J: TRBJ2-4
size: .

DNA: TGCGCCAGCAGCCAACCTAGCGGGGGGAAGTTCACAGATACGCAGTATTTT
CDR3: CASSQPSGGKFTDTQYF
D: TRBD2
V: TRBV4-1
J: TRBJ2-3
size: .

DNA: TGTGCCAGCAGTCTTTCGGCTAGCGGGAGCTACAATGAGCAGTTCTTC
CDR3: CASSLSASGSYNEQFF
D: TRBD2
V: TRBV27
J: TRBJ2-1
size: few

DNA: TGTGCCAGCAGCCAATGGGACGGCTACGAGCAGTACTTC
CDR3: CASSQWDGYEQYF
D: .
V: TRBV7-6
J: TRBJ2-7
size: .

DNA: TGTGCCAGCAGTTTTAGCAATCAGCCCCAGCATTTT
CDR3: CASSFSNQPQHF
D: .
V: TRBV12-3/TRBV12-4
J: TRBJ1-5
size: many

DNA: TGTGCCAGCAGCCGCGGACTAGCGGGAGCGCGCTACAATGAGCAGTTCTTC
CDR3: CASSRGLAGARYNEQFF
D: TRBD2
V: TRBV3-1
J: TRBJ2-1
size: few

DNA: TGTGCCACCAGCAGAGGAAGCAGGTACCTGAACACTGAAGCTTTCTTT
CDR3: CATSRGSRYLNTEAFF
D: .
V: TRBV15
J: TRBJ1-1
size: .

DNA: TGTGCCAGCAGTTTCGGGGGTAACGCGATATATTTATTCGGCGCAACTAATGAAAAACTGTTTTTT
CDR3: CASSFGGNAIYLFGATNEKLFF
D: .
V: TRBV12-3/TRBV12-4
J: TRBJ1-4
size: .

DNA: TGTGCCAGTCACGACAGGGGGGGAGATAGCAATCAGCCCCAGCATTTT
CDR3: CASHDRGGDSNQPQHF
D: TRBD1
V: TRBV19
J: TRBJ1-5
size: .

DNA: TGTGCCAGCAGCTTTCCCCCCGGGCGTACAACTTTCTTT
CDR3: CASSFPPGRTTFF
D: .
V: TRBV5-6
J: TRBJ1-1
size: .

DNA: TGTGCCAGCAGCTCTATAGGACCTCCGGCCGGGGAGCTGTTTTTT
CDR3: CASSSIGPPAGELFF
D: .
V: TRBV5-5
J: TRBJ2-2
size: .